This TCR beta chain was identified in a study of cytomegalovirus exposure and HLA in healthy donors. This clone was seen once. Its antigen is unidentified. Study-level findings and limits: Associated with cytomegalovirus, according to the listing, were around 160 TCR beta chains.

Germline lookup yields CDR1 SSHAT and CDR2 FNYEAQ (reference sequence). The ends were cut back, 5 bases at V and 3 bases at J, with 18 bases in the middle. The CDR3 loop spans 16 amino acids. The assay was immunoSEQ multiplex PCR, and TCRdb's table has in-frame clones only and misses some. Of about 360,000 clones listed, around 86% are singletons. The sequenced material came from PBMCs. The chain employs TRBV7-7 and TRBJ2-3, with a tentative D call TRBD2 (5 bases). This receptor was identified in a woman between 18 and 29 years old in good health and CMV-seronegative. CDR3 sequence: CASSPGRGRGTDTQYF. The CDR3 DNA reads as TGTGCCAGCAGCCCTGGTAGAGGGCGAGGAACAGATACGCAGTATTTT.